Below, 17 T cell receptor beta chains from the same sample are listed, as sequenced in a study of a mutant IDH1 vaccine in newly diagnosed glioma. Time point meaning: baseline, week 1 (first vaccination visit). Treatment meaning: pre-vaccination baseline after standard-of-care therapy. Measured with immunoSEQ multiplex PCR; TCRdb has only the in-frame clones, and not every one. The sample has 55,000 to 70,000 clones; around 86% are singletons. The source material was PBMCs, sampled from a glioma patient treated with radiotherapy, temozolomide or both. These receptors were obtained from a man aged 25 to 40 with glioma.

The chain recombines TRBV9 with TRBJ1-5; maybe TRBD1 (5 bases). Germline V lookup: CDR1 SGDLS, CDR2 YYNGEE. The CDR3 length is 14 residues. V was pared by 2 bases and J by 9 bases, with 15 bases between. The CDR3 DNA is TGTGCCAGCAGCGTTGGGGACGGCTTGGGGCCCCAGCATTTT. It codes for CASSVGDGLGPQHF. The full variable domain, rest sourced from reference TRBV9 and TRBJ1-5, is DSGVTQTPKHLITATGQRVTLRCSPRSGDLSVYWYQQSLDQGLQFLIQYYNGEERAKGNILERFSAQQFPDLHSELNLSSLELGDSALYFCASSVGDGLGPQHFGDGTRLSIL.

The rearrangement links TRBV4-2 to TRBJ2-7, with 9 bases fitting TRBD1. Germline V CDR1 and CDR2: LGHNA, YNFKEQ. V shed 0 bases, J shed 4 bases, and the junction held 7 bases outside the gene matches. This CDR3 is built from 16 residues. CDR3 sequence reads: CASSQEGTGILYEQYF. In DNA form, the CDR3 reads TGTGCCAGCAGCCAAGAGGGGACAGGGATACTATACGAGCAGTACTTC.

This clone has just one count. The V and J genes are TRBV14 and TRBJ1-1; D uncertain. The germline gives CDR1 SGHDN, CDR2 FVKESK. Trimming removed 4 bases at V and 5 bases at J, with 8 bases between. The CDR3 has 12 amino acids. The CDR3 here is CASSPKGTEAFF. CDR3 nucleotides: TGTGCCAGCAGCCCCAAAGGGACTGAAGCTTTCTTT.

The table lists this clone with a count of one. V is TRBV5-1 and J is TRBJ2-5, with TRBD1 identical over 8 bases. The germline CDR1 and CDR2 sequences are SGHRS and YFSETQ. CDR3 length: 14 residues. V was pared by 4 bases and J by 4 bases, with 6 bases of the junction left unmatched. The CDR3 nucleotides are TGCGCCAGCAGCATAGATACAGGGGGAGAGACCCAGTACTTC. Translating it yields CASSIDTGGETQYF.

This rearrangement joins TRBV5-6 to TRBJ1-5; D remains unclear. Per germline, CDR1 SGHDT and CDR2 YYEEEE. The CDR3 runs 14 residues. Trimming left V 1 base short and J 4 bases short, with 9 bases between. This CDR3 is CASSLKGRNQPQHF. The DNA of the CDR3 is TGTGCCAGCAGCTTGAAGGGCAGAAATCAGCCCCAGCATTTT.

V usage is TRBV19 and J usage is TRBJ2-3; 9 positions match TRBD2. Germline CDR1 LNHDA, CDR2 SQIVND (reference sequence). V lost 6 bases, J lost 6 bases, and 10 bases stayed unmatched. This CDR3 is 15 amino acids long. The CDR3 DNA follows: TGTGCCAGTAGGCCCGGGACTAGCTTTTTTGATACGCAGTATTTT. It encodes CASRPGTSFFDTQYF.

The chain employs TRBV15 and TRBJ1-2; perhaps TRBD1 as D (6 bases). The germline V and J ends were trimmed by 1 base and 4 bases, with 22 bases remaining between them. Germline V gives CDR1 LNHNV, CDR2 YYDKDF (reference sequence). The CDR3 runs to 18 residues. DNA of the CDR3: TGTGCCACCAGCAGAGCCTTTGGCGGGGGGGCTAAGCCCTATGGCTACACCTTC. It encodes CATSRAFGGGAKPYGYTF.

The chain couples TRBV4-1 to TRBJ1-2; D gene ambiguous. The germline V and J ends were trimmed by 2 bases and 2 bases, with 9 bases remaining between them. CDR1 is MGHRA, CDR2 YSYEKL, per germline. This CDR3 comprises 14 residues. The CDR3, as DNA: TGCGCCAGCAGCCAAATCGGCGGGAACTATGGCTACACCTTC. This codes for CASSQIGGNYGYTF.

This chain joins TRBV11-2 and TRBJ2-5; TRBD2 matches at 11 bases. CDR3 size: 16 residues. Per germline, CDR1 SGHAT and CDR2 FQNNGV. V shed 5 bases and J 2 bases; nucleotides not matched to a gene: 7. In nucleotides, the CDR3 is TGTGCCAGCAGCGCAAGACTAGCGGGGCCACAAGAGACCCAGTACTTC. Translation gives CASSARLAGPQETQYF.

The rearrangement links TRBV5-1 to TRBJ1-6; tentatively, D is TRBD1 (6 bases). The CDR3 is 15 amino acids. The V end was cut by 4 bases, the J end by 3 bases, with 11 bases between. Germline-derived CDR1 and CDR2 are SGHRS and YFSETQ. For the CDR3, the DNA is TGCGCCAGCAGCGGGCAGGGGCGCTATAATTCACCCCTCCACTTT. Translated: CASSGQGRYNSPLHF. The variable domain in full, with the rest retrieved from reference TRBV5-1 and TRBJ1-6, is KAGVTQTPRYLIKTRGQQVTLSCSPISGHRSVSWYQQTPGQGLQFLFEYFSETQRNKGNFPGRFSGRQFSNSRSEMNVSTLELGDSALYLCASSGQGRYNSPLHFGNGTRLTVT.

CDR3 residues: CASSLDRNTEAFF. The CDR3 DNA is TGTGCCAGCAGCTTAGACAGGAACACTGAAGCTTTCTTT. V gene TRBV13 combines with J gene TRBJ1-1; the D is unclear. V dropped 1 base and J dropped 1 base, with 4 bases sitting between them. Germline assignment: CDR1 PRHDT and CDR2 FYEKMQ (reference sequence). CDR3 length: 13 residues.

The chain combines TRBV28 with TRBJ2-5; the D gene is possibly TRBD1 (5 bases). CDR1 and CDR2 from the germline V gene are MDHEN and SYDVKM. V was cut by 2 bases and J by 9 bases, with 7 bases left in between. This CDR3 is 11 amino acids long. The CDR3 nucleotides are TGTGCCAGCAGTTTAACCAGGGCCCAGTACTTC. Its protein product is CASSLTRAQYF. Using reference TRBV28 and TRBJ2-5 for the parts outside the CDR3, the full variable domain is DVKVTQSSRYLVKRTGEKVFLECVQDMDHENMFWYRQDPGLGLRLIYFSYDVKMKEKGDIPEGYSVSREKKERFSLILESASTNQTSMYLCASSLTRAQYFGPGTRLLVL.

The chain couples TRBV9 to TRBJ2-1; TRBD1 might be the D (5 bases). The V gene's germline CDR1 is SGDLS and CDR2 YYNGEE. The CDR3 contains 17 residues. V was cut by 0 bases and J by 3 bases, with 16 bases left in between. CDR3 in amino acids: CASSVERWAGNYNEQFF. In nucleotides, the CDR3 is TGTGCCAGCAGCGTAGAGAGGTGGGCAGGGAACTACAATGAGCAGTTCTTC.

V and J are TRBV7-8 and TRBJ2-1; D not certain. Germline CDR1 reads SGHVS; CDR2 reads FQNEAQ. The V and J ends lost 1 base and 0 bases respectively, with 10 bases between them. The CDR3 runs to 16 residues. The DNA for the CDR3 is TGTGCCAGCAGCTTAGGGGGTGGGCTCTCCTACAATGAGCAGTTCTTC. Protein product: CASSLGGGLSYNEQFF.

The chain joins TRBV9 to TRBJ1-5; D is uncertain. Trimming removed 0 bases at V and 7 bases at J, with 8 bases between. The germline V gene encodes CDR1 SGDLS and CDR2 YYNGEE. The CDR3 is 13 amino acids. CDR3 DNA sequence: TGTGCCAGCAGCGTAGGTCCCGGGCAGCCCCAGCATTTT. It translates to CASSVGPGQPQHF.

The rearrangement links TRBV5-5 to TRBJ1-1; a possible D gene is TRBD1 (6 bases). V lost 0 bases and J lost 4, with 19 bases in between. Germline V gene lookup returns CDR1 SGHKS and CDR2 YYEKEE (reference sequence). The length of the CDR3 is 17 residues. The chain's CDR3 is CASSLGGGWFWGTEAFF. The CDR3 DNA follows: TGTGCCAGCAGCTTGGGAGGGGGTTGGTTTTGGGGCACTGAAGCTTTCTTT.

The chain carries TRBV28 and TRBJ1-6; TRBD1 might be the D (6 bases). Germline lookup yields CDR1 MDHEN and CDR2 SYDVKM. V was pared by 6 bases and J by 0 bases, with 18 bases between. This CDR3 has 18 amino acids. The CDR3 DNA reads TGTGCCAGCAGCGGGGGGGGCTGGGGAAGCTCCTATAATTCACCCCTCCACTTT. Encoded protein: CASSGGGWGSSYNSPLHF.